This T cell receptor beta chain was sequenced during a study of blood T cell repertoires in COVID-19. Profiling relied on immunoSEQ multiplex PCR, and the TCRdb table lists in-frame clones only, not all of them. The sample has roughly 100,000 clones, approximately 80% seen once. Looked up from germline, CDR1 is SQVTM and CDR2 is ANQGSEA. Trimming cost V 6 bases and J 4 bases, with 10 bases left between them. The CDR3 length is 12 residues. The sample comprised peripheral blood. The chain links TRBV29-1 to TRBJ1-5; D ambiguous. The source is a human donor in a cohort sampled during active COVID-19. The CDR3 region is CSVGAINQPQHF. The CDR3 DNA reads TGCAGCGTGGGAGCTATTAATCAGCCCCAGCATTTT. Complete variable domain (other parts from reference TRBV29-1 and TRBJ1-5): SAVISQKPSRDICQRGTSLTIQCQVDSQVTMMFWYRQQPGQSLTLIATANQGSEATYESGFVIDKFPISRPNLTFSTLTVSNMSPEDSSIYLCSVGAINQPQHFGDGTRLSIL.